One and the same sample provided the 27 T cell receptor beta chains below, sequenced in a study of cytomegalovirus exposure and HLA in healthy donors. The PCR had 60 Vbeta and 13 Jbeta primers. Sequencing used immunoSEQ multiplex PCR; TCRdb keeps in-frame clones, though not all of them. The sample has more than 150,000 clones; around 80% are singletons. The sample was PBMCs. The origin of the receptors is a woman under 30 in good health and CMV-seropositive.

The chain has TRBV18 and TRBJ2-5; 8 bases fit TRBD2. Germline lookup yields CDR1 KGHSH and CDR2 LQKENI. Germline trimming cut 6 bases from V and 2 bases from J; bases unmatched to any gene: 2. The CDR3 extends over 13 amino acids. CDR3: CASSGTRQETQYF. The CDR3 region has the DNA TGTGCCAGCTCGGGGACTAGGCAAGAGACCCAGTACTTC.

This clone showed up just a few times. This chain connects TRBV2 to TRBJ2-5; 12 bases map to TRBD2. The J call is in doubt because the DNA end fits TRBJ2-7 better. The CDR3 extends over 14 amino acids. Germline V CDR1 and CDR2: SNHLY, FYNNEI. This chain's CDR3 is CASSWGTSGYEQYF. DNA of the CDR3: TGTGCCAGCAGTTGGGGGACTAGCGGGTACGAGCAGTACTTC.

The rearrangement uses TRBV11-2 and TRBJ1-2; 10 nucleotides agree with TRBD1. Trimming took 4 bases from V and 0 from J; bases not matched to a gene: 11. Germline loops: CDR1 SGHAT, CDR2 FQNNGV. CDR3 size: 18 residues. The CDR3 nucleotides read TGTGCCAGCAGCTCGCACCGGGACAGGGGCCTAGCTAACTATGGCTACACCTTC. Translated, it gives CASSSHRDRGLANYGYTF.

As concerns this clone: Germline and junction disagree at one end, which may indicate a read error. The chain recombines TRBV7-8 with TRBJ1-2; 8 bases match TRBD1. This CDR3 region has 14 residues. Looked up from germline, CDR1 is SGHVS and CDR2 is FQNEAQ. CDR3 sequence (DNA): TGTGCCAGCGGGGACAGGCTAGTTAACTATGGCCACACCTTC. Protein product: CASGDRLVNYGHTF.

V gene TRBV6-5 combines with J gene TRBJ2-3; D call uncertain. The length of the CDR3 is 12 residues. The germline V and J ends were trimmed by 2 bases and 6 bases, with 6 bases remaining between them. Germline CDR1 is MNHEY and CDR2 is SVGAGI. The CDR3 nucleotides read TGTGCCAGCAGTTACGGCCCGGATACGCAGTATTTT. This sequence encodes CASSYGPDTQYF.

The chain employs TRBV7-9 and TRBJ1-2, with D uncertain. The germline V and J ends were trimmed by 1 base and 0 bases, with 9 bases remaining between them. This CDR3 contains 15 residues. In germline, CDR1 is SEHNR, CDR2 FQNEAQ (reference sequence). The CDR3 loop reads CASSLVPGSNYGYTF. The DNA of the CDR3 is TGTGCCAGCAGCTTAGTACCCGGGTCTAACTATGGCTACACCTTC.

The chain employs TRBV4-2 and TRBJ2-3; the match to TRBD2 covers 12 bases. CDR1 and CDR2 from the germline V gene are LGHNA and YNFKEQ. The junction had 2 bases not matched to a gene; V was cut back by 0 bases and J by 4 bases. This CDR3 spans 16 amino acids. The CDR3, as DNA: TGTGCCAGCAGCCAAGATCTAGCGGGGGGGCCAGATACGCAGTATTTT. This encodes CASSQDLAGGPDTQYF.

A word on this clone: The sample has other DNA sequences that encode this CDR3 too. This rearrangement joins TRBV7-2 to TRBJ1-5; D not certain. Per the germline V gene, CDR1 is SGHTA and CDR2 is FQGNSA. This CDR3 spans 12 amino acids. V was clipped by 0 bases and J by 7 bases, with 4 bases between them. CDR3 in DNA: TGTGCCAGCAGCTTAGCGGGCCAGCCCCAGCATTTT. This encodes CASSLAGQPQHF.

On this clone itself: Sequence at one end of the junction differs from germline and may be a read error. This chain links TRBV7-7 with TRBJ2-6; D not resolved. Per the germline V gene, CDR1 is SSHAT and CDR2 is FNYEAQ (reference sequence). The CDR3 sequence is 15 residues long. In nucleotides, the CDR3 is TGTGCTAGCAGCCCGCTAACTTCTGGGGCCAACGTCCTGACTTTC. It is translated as CASSPLTSGANVLTF. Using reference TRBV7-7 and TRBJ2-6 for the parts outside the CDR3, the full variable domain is GAGVSQSPRYKVTKRGQDVTLRCDPISSHATLYWYQQALGQGPEFLTYFNYEAQPDKSGLPSDRFSAERPEGSISTLTIQRTEQRDSAMYRCASSPLTSGANVLTFGAGSRLTVL.

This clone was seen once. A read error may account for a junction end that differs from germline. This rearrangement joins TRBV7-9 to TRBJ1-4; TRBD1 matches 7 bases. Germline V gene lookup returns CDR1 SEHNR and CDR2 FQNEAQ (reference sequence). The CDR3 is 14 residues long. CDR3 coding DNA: TGTGCCGGCAGCTTATTGCAGGGGGGTGAAAAACTGTTTTTT. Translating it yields CAGSLLQGGEKLFF.

This CDR3 reads CASSSDRGLLYNEQFF. CDR3 nucleotide sequence: TGTGCCAGCAGCTCGGACAGGGGGCTCCTCTACAATGAGCAGTTCTTC. The chain combines TRBV7-3 with TRBJ2-1; the match to TRBD1 covers 11 bases. Trimming removed 4 bases from V and 3 bases from J; junction bases left unmatched: 5. Germline CDR1 reads SGHTA; CDR2 reads FQGTGA. The CDR3 loop spans 16 amino acids.

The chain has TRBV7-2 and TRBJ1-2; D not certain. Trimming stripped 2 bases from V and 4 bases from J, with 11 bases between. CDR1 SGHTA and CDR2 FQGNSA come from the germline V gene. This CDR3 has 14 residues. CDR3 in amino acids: CASSLREASYGYTF. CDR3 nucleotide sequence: TGTGCCAGCAGCTTAAGAGAGGCTAGCTATGGCTACACCTTC.

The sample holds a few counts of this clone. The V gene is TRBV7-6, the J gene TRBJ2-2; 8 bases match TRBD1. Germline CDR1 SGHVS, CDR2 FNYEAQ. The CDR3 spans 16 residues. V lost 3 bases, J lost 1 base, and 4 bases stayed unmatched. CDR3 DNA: TGTGCCAGCAGCTTCCGGGACAGGAAGAACACCGGGGAGCTGTTTTTT. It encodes CASSFRDRKNTGELFF. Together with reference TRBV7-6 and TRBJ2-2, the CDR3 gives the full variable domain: GAGVSQSPRYKVTKRGQDVALRCDPISGHVSLYWYRQALGQGPEFLTYFNYEAQQDKSGLPNDRFSAERPEGSISTLTIQRTEQRDSAMYRCASSFRDRKNTGELFFGEGSRLTVL.

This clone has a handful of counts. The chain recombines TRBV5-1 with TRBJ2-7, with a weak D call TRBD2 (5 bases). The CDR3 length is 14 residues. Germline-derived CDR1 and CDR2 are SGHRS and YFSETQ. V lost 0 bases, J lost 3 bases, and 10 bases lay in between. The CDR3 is CASSLGGHGYEQYF. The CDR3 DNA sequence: TGCGCCAGCAGCTTGGGAGGGCACGGCTACGAGCAGTACTTC.

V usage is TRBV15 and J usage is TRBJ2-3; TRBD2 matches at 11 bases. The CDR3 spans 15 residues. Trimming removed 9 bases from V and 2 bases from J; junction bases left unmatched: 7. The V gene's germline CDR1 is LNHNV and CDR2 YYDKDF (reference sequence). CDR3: CATSGGAHDTDTQYF. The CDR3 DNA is TGTGCCACTAGCGGGGGGGCCCATGACACAGATACGCAGTATTTT.

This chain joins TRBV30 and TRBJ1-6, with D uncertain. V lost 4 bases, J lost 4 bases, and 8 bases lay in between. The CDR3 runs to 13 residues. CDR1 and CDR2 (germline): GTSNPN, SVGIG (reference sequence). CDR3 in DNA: TGTGCCTGGATGGAGAGGTATAATTCACCCCTCCACTTT. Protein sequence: CAWMERYNSPLHF.

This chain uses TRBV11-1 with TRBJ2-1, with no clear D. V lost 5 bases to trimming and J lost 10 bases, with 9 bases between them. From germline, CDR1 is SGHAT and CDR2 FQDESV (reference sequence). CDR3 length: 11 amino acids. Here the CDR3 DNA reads TGTGCCAGCAGCGGGCCAACCGAGCAGTTCTTC. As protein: CASSGPTEQFF.

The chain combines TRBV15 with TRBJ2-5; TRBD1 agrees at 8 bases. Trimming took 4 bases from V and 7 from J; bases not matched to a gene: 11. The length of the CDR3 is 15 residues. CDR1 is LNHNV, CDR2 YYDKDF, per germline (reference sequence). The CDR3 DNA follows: TGTGCCACCAGCACCGCAGGGGGCGTTAGAAGGACCCAGTACTTC. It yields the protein CATSTAGGVRRTQYF.

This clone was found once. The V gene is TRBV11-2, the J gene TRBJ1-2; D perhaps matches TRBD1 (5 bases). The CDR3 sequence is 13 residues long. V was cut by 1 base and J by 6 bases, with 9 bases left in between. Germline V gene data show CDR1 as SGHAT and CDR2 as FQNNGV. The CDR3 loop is CASSLVPGHGYTF. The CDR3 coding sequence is TGTGCCAGCAGCTTAGTCCCAGGGCATGGCTACACCTTC.

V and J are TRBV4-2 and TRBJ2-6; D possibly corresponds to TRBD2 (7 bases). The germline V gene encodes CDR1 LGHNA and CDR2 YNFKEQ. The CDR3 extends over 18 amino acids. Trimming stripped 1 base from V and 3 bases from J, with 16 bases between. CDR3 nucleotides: TGTGCCAGCAGCCAAGGGAGTAGGGGGAGGGTTGGGGCCAACGTCCTGACTTTC. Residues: CASSQGSRGRVGANVLTF.

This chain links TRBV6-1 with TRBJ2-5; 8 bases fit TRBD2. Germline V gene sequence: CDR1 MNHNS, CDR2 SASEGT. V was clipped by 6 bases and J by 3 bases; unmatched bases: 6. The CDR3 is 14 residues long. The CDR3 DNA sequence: TGTGCCAGCAGAAACTCACTAGCGGAAGAGACCCAGTACTTC. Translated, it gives CASRNSLAEETQYF.

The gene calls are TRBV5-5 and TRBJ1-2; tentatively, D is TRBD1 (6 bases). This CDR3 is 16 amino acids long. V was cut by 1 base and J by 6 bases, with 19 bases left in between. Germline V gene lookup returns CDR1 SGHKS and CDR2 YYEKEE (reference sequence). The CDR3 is CASSLIRGGIIDGYTF. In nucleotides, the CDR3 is TGTGCCAGCAGCTTGATCAGGGGTGGTATCATTGATGGCTACACCTTC. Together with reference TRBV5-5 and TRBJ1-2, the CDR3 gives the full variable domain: DAGVTQSPTHLIKTRGQQVTLRCSPISGHKSVSWYQQVLGQGPQFIFQYYEKEERGRGNFPDRFSARQFPNYSSELNVNALLLGDSALYLCASSLIRGGIIDGYTFGSGTRLTVV.

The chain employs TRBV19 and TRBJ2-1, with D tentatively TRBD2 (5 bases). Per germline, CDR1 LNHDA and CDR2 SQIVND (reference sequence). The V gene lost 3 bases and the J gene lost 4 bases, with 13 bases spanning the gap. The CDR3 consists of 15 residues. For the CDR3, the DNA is TGTGCCAGTAGTATGCGGGCAGCCCCTTACAATGAGCAGTTCTTC. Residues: CASSMRAAPYNEQFF.

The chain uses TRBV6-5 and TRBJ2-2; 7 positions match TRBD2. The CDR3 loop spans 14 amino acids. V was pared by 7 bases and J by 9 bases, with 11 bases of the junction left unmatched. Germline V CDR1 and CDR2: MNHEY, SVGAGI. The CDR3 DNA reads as TGTGCCAGCACGCGGGTAGCGGGCCTCCGGGAGCTGTTTTTT. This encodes CASTRVAGLRELFF.

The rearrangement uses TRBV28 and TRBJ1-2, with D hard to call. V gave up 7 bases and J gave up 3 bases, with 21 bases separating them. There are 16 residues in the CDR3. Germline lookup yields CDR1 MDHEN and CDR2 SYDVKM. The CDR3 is CASTPGHSFDYYGYTF. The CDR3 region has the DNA TGTGCCAGCACCCCCGGTCACTCCTTCGACTACTATGGCTACACCTTC.

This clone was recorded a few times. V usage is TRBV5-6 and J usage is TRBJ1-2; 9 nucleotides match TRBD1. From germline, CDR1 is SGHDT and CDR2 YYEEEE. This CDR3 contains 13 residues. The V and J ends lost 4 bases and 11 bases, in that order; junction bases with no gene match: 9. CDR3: CASSPPNDRGYTF. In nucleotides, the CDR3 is TGTGCCAGCAGCCCGCCCAACGACAGGGGGTACACCTTC.

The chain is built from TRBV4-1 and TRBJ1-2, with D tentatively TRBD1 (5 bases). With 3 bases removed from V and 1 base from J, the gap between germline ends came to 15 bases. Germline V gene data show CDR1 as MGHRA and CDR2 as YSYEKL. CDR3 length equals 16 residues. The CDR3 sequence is CASSHGGTGNNYGYTF. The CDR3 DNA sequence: TGCGCCAGCAGCCACGGGGGGACGGGGAATAACTATGGCTACACCTTC.